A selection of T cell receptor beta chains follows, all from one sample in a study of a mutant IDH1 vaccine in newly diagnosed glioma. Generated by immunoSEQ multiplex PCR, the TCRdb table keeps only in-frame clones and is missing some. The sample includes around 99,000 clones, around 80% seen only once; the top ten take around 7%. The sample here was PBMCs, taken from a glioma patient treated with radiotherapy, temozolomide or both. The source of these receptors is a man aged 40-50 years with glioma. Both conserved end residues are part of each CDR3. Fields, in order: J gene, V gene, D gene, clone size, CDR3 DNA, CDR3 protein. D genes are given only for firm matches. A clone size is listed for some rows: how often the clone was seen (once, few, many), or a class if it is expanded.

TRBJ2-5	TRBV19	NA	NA	TGTGCCAGTAGTATAACAGGGATGGGAGAGACCCAGTACTTC	CASSITGMGETQYF
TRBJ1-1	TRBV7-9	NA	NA	TGTGCCAGCAGCTTAGCGGGGCAGGGGACCTCCGAAGCTTTCTTT	CASSLAGQGTSEAFF
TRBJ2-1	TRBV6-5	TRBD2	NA	TGTGCCAGCAGTTACGTAGGACTAGCGGCGGGGGATGAGCAGTTCTTC	CASSYVGLAAGDEQFF
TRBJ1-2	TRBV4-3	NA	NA	TGCGCCAGCAGCCAAGAGGTCAGGGGTGGCTACACCTTC	CASSQEVRGGYTF
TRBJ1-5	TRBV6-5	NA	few	TGTGCCAGCAGTTACTCAGAGGTGAGTCAGCCCCAGCATTTT	CASSYSEVSQPQHF
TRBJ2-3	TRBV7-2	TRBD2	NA	TGTGCCAGCAGCTTCCGAGCGGGAGGGAGGGCAGATACGCAGTATTTT	CASSFRAGGRADTQYF
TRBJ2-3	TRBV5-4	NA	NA	TGTGCCAGCAGTATGACAGCAGATACGCAGTATTTT	CASSMTADTQYF
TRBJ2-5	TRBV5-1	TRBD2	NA	TGCGCCAGCAGCTTTGGACTAGCGGGAGAGACCCAGTACTTC	CASSFGLAGETQYF
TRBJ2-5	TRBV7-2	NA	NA	TGTGCCAGCAGCTTACGTCGACAGGACAAGTACTTC	CASSLRRQDKYF
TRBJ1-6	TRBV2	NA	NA	TGTGCCAGCACCGACTCACGGAACAGAAGGAATTCACCCCTCCACTTT	CASTDSRNRRNSPLHF
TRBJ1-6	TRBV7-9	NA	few	TGTGCCAGCAGCTTAGCGGCAACAGGAGCCTCACCCCTCCACTTT	CASSLAATGASPLHF
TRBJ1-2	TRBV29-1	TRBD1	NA	TGCAGCGTGCCCGGGACAGTATTTAACTATGGCTACACCTTC	CSVPGTVFNYGYTF
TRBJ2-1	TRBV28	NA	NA	TGTGCCAGCAGTTCGTCGGGGGACAATGAGCAGTTCTTC	CASSSSGDNEQFF
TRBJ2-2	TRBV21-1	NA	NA	TGTGCCAGCAGCAAATCGACTAGCGGGAGAGCGAACACCGGGGAGCTGTTTTTT	CASSKSTSGRANTGELFF
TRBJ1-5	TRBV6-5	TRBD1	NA	TGTGCCAGCAGTTACGGGACAGGCGGCAATCAGCCCCAGCATTTT	CASSYGTGGNQPQHF
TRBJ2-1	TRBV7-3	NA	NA	TGTGCCAGCAGCCGTGGTTGGGGGCGGATCAATGAGCAGTTCTTC	CASSRGWGRINEQFF
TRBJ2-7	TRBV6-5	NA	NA	TGTGCCAGCAGTGGACTACCAGGCTCCTACGAGCAGTACTTC	CASSGLPGSYEQYF
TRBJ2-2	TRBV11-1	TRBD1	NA	TGTGCCAGCAGCTTAGATCTGGTGGGACAGTACACCGGGGAGCTGTTTTTT	CASSLDLVGQYTGELFF
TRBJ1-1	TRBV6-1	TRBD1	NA	TGTGCCAGCAGACAGGGGTTCACTGAAGCTTTCTTT	CASRQGFTEAFF
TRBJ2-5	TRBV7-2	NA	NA	TGTGCCAGCAGCGGGCGCGACCCCGGGACCCAGTACTTC	CASSGRDPGTQYF
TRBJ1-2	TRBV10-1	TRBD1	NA	TGCGCCAGCAGTGAGGGGACAGGGGCCTATGGCTACACCTTC	CASSEGTGAYGYTF
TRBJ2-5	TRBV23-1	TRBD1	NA	TGCGCCAGCAGTCACAGGCCGATTGACAGGGGGGTTCAAGAGACCCAGTACTTC	CASSHRPIDRGVQETQYF
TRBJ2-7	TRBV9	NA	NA	TGTGCCAGCAGCGTAGTAGGGGGCTCCTACGAGCAGTACTTC	CASSVVGGSYEQYF
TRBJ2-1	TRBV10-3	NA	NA	TGTGCCATCAGTGGGTCGGCCTTCGTTCAGTTCTTC	CAISGSAFVQFF
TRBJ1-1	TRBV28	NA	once	TGTGCCAGCAGTCCCCGGGGTCCTGAAGCTTTCTTT	CASSPRGPEAFF
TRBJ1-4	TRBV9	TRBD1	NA	TGTGCCAGCAGCGTCGCCCACAGGGGATTAGGTGAAAAACTGTTTTTT	CASSVAHRGLGEKLFF
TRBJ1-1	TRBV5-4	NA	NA	TGTGCCAGCAGCTTGGCAGGACCCCGGGGCACTGAAGCTTTCTTT	CASSLAGPRGTEAFF
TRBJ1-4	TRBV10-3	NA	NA	TGTGCCATCAGTGAGTCGAAAGGGTTCGCTAATGAAAAACTGTTTTTT	CAISESKGFANEKLFF
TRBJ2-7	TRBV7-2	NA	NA	TGTGCCAGCAGCCGTTCAGGGACCTCCTACGAGCAGTACTTC	CASSRSGTSYEQYF
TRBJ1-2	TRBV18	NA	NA	TGTGCCAGCTCACCACTTGAGGGGCCCAACTATGGCTACACCTTC	CASSPLEGPNYGYTF
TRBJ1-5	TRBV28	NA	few	TGTGCCAGCAGTTTAAGTTATAGCAATCAGCCCCAGCATTTT	CASSLSYSNQPQHF
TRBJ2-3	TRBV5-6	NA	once	TGTGCCAGCAGCTTGGTCAGGGGAGCAGATACGCAGTATTTT	CASSLVRGADTQYF
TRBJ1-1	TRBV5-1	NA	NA	TGCGCCAGCAGCTTGGCTTTCGGACAAGGAGCTAACACTGAAGCTTTCTTT	CASSLAFGQGANTEAFF
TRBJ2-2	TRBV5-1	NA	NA	TGCGCCAGCAGCTTGTCACAGGGTCGTAGCGGGGAGCTGTTTTTT	CASSLSQGRSGELFF
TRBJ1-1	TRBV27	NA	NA	TGTGCCAGCAGAAAAGGAGGACCGATCAAAGATGCTTTCTTT	CASRKGGPIKDAFF
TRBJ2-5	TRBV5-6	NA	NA	TGTGCCAGCAGCAGAGACAGGTTACGTGGGGCCCAAGAGACCCAGTACTTC	CASSRDRLRGAQETQYF
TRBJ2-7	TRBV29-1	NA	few	TGCAGCGTTGCTCAGGGGAAGGGAAGGTCCTACGAGCAGTACTTC	CSVAQGKGRSYEQYF
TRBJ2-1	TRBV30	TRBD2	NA	TGTGCCTGGACGGGCGGGGGGCCCCGGGAGCAGTTCTTC	CAWTGGGPREQFF
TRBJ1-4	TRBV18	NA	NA	TGTGCCAGCTCACCGACACAGGGATGGGGAAGTGAAAAACTGTTTTTT	CASSPTQGWGSEKLFF
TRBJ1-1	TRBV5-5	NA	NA	TGTGCCAGCAGCTTGGGGGGTGGCACTGAAGCTTTCTTT	CASSLGGGTEAFF
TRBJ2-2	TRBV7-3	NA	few	TGTGCCACCTCCCTCGGGGCTAGCCCTAACACCGGGGAGCTGTTTTTT	CATSLGASPNTGELFF
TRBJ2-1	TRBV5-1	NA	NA	TGCGCCAGCAGATCAGATCGCCGCTCCTACAATGAGCAGTTCTTC	CASRSDRRSYNEQFF
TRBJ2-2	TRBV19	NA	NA	TGTGCCAGCGGCAGGGCTGCGACCGGGGAGCTGTTTTTT	CASGRAATGELFF
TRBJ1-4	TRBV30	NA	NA	TGTGCCTGGAGTGTGGGGAGTCTTAATGAAAAACTGTTTTTT	CAWSVGSLNEKLFF
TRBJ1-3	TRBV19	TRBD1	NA	TGTGCCAGTCGGCAGGGGGCCTACTCTGGAAACACCATATATTTT	CASRQGAYSGNTIYF
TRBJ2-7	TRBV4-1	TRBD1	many	TGCGCCAGCAGCCAAGATTGGGGACAGGGGGTATACGAGCAGTACTTC	CASSQDWGQGVYEQYF
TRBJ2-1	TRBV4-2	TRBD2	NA	TGTGCCAGCAGCCAGACTAGCGGGGGCTACAATGAGCAGTTCTTC	CASSQTSGGYNEQFF
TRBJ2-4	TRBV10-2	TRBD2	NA	TGCGCCAGCAGCGAACTAGCGGGGGCGTCCCAGGACATTCAGTACTTC	CASSELAGASQDIQYF
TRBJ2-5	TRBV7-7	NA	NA	TGTGCTAGCAGCTTAATCGGAGTGGGGGAGACCCAGTACTTC	CASSLIGVGETQYF
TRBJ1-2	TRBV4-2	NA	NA	TGTGCCAGCAGCTTGGAACAAATCCATGGCTACACCTTC	CASSLEQIHGYTF
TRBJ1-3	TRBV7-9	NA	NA	TGTGCCAGCAGCTTAGAGGGACAACACTCTGGAAACACCATATATTTT	CASSLEGQHSGNTIYF